This entry lists 6 T cell receptor beta chains sequenced from one sample in a study of shared clonotypes between healthy human individuals. The table came from immunoSEQ multiplex PCR; TCRdb's copy has only in-frame clones and leaves some out. Among approximately 2.3 million clones listed, 93% were seen once. The sample consisted of naive CD4+ T cells from PBMCs. This sample's subset: CD45RA+ positively selected. The receptors were gathered from a man younger than 35 in good health. Some clones in this sample may be carry-over from other donors' samples.

The V and J genes are TRBV6-1 and TRBJ1-1; 7 bases agree with TRBD1. The V and J ends lost 0 bases and 12 bases, in that order; junction bases with no gene match: 7. The germline V gene has CDR1 MNHNS and CDR2 SASEGT. The CDR3 is 13 amino acids. The CDR3 spells CASSEARGRGTFF. The CDR3 nucleotides are TGTGCCAGCAGTGAAGCGCGGGGCAGGGGGACTTTCTTT.

V is TRBV19 and J is TRBJ1-2, with D perhaps TRBD1 (5 bases). Germline V gene lookup returns CDR1 LNHDA and CDR2 SQIVND (reference sequence). CDR3 length: 13 residues. V lost 10 bases and J 5 bases, leaving 17 bases between the germline ends. The CDR3 protein is CATGTHLGYGYTF. CDR3 coding DNA: TGTGCCACGGGGACTCACTTGGGTTATGGCTACACCTTC.

The chain has TRBV11-2 and TRBJ2-7, with 8 positions matching TRBD2. The CDR3 has 15 amino acids. After removal of 7 bases from V and 0 bases from J, the junction contained 8 bases not matched to a gene. Germline lookup yields CDR1 SGHAT and CDR2 FQNNGV. CDR3 residues: CASKDVAGNSYEQYF. The CDR3 nucleotides read TGTGCCAGCAAAGACGTAGCGGGAAACTCCTACGAGCAGTACTTC.

With regard to this clone: Other DNA sequences of this sample code for an identical CDR3. The chain couples TRBV6-5 to TRBJ2-7; D remains ambiguous. Germline V gives CDR1 MNHEY, CDR2 SVGAGI. This CDR3 comprises 11 residues. V dropped 4 bases and J dropped 4 bases, with 5 bases sitting between them. The CDR3 DNA follows: TGTGCCAGCAGTTCGACTTACGAGCAGTACTTC. The encoded protein is CASSSTYEQYF.

V gene TRBV12-5 combines with J gene TRBJ2-5; 12 nucleotides align to TRBD2. The junction had 7 bases not matched to a gene; V was cut back by 6 bases and J by 5 bases. Germline values: CDR1 LGHNT, CDR2 FRNRAP. The CDR3 is 15 amino acids. For the CDR3, the DNA is TGTGCTAGTGGACTCGGACTAGCGGGACGGGAGACCCAGTACTTC. Translation: CASGLGLAGRETQYF.

V and J are TRBV2 and TRBJ2-7; 11 nucleotides match TRBD2. Germline values: CDR1 SNHLY, CDR2 FYNNEI. V trimming: 6 bases; J trimming: 4 bases; junction bases outside the gene matches: 5. This CDR3 has 14 amino acids. The CDR3 DNA sequence: TGTGCCAGCAGGGGTCTAGCGGGAGGATACGAGCAGTACTTC. It encodes CASRGLAGGYEQYF.